Listed here are 30 T cell receptor beta chains from one sample, sequenced in a study of blood T cell repertoires in COVID-19. The method was immunoSEQ multiplex PCR; TCRdb's version includes in-frame clones alone and lacks a portion of them. The sample carries some 240,000 clones, about 88% recorded once. The sample consisted of PBMCs or T cells enriched from blood (not recorded which). These receptors were collected from a woman aged 45-65 years who had been exposed to COVID-19.

The chain recombines TRBV12-3 or TRBV12-4 with TRBJ1-2; TRBD1 agrees at 7 bases. The CDR3 has 12 residues. Trimming took 6 bases from V and 6 from J; bases not matched to a gene: 4. CDR3 residues: CASSHTGDGYTF. CDR3 nucleotide sequence: TGTGCCAGCAGCCATACAGGGGATGGCTACACCTTC.

The genes are TRBV7-9 and TRBJ1-2; 7 nucleotides align to TRBD1. The V segment lost 5 bases and the J segment 10 bases; nucleotides outside the gene matches: 13. This CDR3 is built from 14 residues. Germline V gene data show CDR1 as SEHNR and CDR2 as FQNEAQ (reference sequence). In DNA, the CDR3 is TGTGCCAGCAGCCCAACCGAGACAGGGCTAGCCTACACCTTC. Translation: CASSPTETGLAYTF.

The V gene is TRBV29-1, the J gene TRBJ1-4, with a possible D match to TRBD1 (5 bases). The CDR3 runs to 17 residues. Trimming stripped 1 base from V and 0 bases from J, with 15 bases between. Per the germline V gene, CDR1 is SQVTM and CDR2 is ANQGSEA. DNA of the CDR3: TGCAGCGTTGAAGCTGCCAGGGAGGACTCAACTAATGAAAAACTGTTTTTT. This sequence encodes CSVEAAREDSTNEKLFF.

There are a few counts of this clone. The V and J genes are TRBV19 and TRBJ2-6; tentatively, D is TRBD2 (5 bases). V gave up 6 bases and J gave up 4 bases, with 10 bases separating them. Germline values: CDR1 LNHDA, CDR2 SQIVND (reference sequence). The CDR3 is 14 residues long. The CDR3: CASSRLQGANVLTF. CDR3 nucleotide sequence: TGTGCCAGTAGCCGACTACAGGGGGCCAACGTCCTGACTTTC.

The V call is TRBV24-1, the J call TRBJ2-2, with D perhaps matching TRBD2 (5 bases). The germline V gene has CDR1 KGHDR and CDR2 SFDVKD. V shed 4 bases and J shed 3 bases, with 17 bases lying between them. This CDR3 contains 17 residues. CDR3 nucleotide sequence: TGTGCCACCAGTGAAGACCGGAGCGGCCCGCACACCGGGGAGCTGTTTTTT. It translates to CATSEDRSGPHTGELFF.

The chain recombines TRBV13 with TRBJ1-1; a possible D gene is TRBD1 (5 bases). The CDR3 runs to 14 residues. Germline V gene data show CDR1 as PRHDT and CDR2 as FYEKMQ (reference sequence). The V and J ends lost 3 bases and 2 bases respectively, with 10 bases between them. In DNA, the CDR3 is TGTGCCAGCAGCTTTCAGGGATTCAACACTGAAGCTTTCTTT. It yields the protein CASSFQGFNTEAFF.

The gene calls are TRBV29-1 and TRBJ1-1, with 9 bases lining up with TRBD1. This CDR3 is built from 13 residues. In germline, CDR1 is SQVTM, CDR2 ANQGSEA. Trimming removed 6 bases from V and 5 bases from J; junction bases left unmatched: 7. The CDR3 DNA is TGCAGCGTCCAACAGGGGGCAGGAACTGAAGCTTTCTTT. It is translated as CSVQQGAGTEAFF.

This rearrangement joins TRBV2 to TRBJ1-2; 9 nucleotides align to TRBD1. Germline lookup yields CDR1 SNHLY and CDR2 FYNNEI. The trim removed 2 bases at V and 7 bases at J, leaving 5 bases unmatched. The CDR3 totals 14 residues. The CDR3 region has the DNA TGTGCCAGCAGTGAACCGGGACAGGGACTTGGCTACACCTTC. This sequence encodes CASSEPGQGLGYTF.

The gene calls are TRBV18 and TRBJ2-2; 9 positions match TRBD2. The CDR3 is made up of 14 amino acids. Per germline, CDR1 KGHSH and CDR2 LQKENI. The ends lost 4 bases at V and 4 bases at J; junction bases unmatched: 1. The CDR3 DNA follows: TGTGCCAGCTCACGACTAGCGGCCACCGGGGAGCTGTTTTTT. It translates to CASSRLAATGELFF.

The genes are TRBV9 and TRBJ1-1; D might be TRBD1 (6 bases). Germline CDR1 SGDLS, CDR2 YYNGEE. V lost 4 bases and J lost 5, with 21 bases in between. This CDR3 has 16 amino acids. This chain's CDR3 is CASSPRGAGASTEAFF. The CDR3 DNA follows: TGTGCCAGCAGCCCTCGGGGAGCGGGGGCGTCAACTGAAGCTTTCTTT.

This sequence joins TRBV7-9 and TRBJ2-2, with 11 positions matching TRBD2. Trimming removed 3 bases from V and 3 bases from J; junction bases left unmatched: 12. The CDR3 runs to 19 residues. The germline V gene encodes CDR1 SEHNR and CDR2 FQNEAQ (reference sequence). CDR3 sequence reads: CASSFGMRLAGGDTGELFF. CDR3 bases: TGTGCCAGCAGCTTTGGCATGCGCCTAGCGGGGGGCGACACCGGGGAGCTGTTTTTT.

The chain recombines TRBV10-1 with TRBJ1-4; 8 nucleotides agree with TRBD1. Trimming took 8 bases from V and 5 from J; bases not matched to a gene: 4. The CDR3 is 13 residues long. Per germline, CDR1 WNHNN and CDR2 SYGVQD (reference sequence). The CDR3 DNA follows: TGCGCCAGCCGACAGGGGCCAAATGAAAAACTGTTTTTT. Its translation is CASRQGPNEKLFF.

The chain combines TRBV7-8 with TRBJ2-5; D not resolved. This CDR3 is 15 amino acids long. V gave up 1 base and J gave up 1 base, with 10 bases separating them. Per the germline V gene, CDR1 is SGHVS and CDR2 is FQNEAQ. CDR3 in amino acids: CASSLVLTVQETQYF. The CDR3 region has the DNA TGTGCCAGCAGCTTAGTCCTTACAGTCCAAGAGACCCAGTACTTC.

The chain joins TRBV7-9 to TRBJ2-1; 8 bases map to TRBD1. This CDR3 comprises 15 residues. With V trimmed by 5 bases and J by 5 bases, 8 bases remained unmatched. Germline V gene data show CDR1 as SEHNR and CDR2 as FQNEAQ (reference sequence). The DNA for the CDR3 is TGTGCCAGCAGCCTCGGGACAGGCTTCAACAATGAGCAGTTCTTC. Encoded protein: CASSLGTGFNNEQFF.

The rearrangement uses TRBV18 and TRBJ2-3, with 9 bases matching TRBD1. Germline V gene lookup returns CDR1 KGHSH and CDR2 LQKENI. V shed 3 bases, J shed 4 bases, and the junction held 5 bases outside the gene matches. The CDR3 is made up of 15 amino acids. The CDR3 DNA reads TGTGCCAGCTCACCCCGGGACAGGGTCGCAGATACGCAGTATTTT. It translates to CASSPRDRVADTQYF.

The chain employs TRBV28 and TRBJ1-5, with D possibly being TRBD1 (6 bases). The CDR3 sequence is 14 residues long. Germline-derived CDR1 and CDR2 are MDHEN and SYDVKM. V was shortened by 2 bases and J by 4 bases, with 9 bases between the two germline ends. Here the CDR3 reads CASSLGGGNQPQHF. The CDR3 DNA reads TGTGCCAGCAGTTTAGGGGGCGGGAATCAGCCCCAGCATTTT.

This clone showed up just a few times. This chain links TRBV6-1 with TRBJ1-3; D unresolved. This CDR3 has 16 residues. Germline CDR1 is MNHNS and CDR2 is SASEGT. The ends were cut back, 2 bases at V and 0 bases at J, with 11 bases in the middle. The CDR3 protein is CASSENRAYSGNTIYF. CDR3 coding DNA: TGTGCCAGCAGTGAAAACAGAGCTTACTCTGGAAACACCATATATTTT.

Regarding this clone: The junction differs from germline at one of its ends, possibly a read error. J is TRBJ2-7 and V is TRBV9, with 9 bases matching TRBD2. Germline V gene lookup returns CDR1 SGDLS and CDR2 YYNGEE. This CDR3 contains 13 residues. The CDR3 is CASSVESGGLPVF. The CDR3, as DNA: TGTGCCAGCAGCGTAGAAAGCGGGGGGCTCCCCGTCTTC.

V usage is TRBV11-1 and J usage is TRBJ2-7; the D gene is possibly TRBD1 (6 bases). CDR1 and CDR2 (germline): SGHAT, FQDESV (reference sequence). This CDR3 is 13 amino acids long. V was cut by 3 bases and J by 3 bases, with 9 bases left in between. In DNA, the CDR3 is TGTGCCAGCAGCTTTGGACAGAGCTACGAGCAGTACTTC. This translates into CASSFGQSYEQYF. Supplemented by reference TRBV11-1 and TRBJ2-7, the full variable domain reads EAEVAQSPRYKITEKSQAVAFWCDPISGHATLYWYRQILGQGPELLVQFQDESVVDDSQLPKDRFSAERLKGVDSTLKIQPAELGDSAMYLCASSFGQSYEQYFGPGTRLTVT.

The table lists this clone with a count of one. The rearrangement joins TRBV10-2 to TRBJ1-2, with TRBD1 matching over 7 bases. This CDR3 has 15 residues. Trimming took 1 base from V and 6 from J; bases not matched to a gene: 8. CDR1 is WSHSY and CDR2 is SAAADI in the germline V gene. This CDR3 reads CASSEFLTGLHGYTF. The CDR3 nucleotides are TGCGCCAGCAGTGAGTTCCTGACAGGGCTGCATGGCTACACCTTC.

This chain uses TRBV30 with TRBJ1-2; D is possibly TRBD1 (6 bases). This CDR3 contains 13 residues. V lost 3 bases, J lost 2 bases, and 10 bases lay in between. Per germline, CDR1 GTSNPN and CDR2 SVGIG (reference sequence). The CDR3, as DNA: TGTGCCTGGAGGACGGACAGCAACTATGGCTACACCTTC. Translating gives CAWRTDSNYGYTF.

The chain combines TRBV10-3 with TRBJ2-2, with TRBD1 identical over 7 bases. The V and J ends lost 8 bases and 4 bases, in that order; junction bases with no gene match: 1. Germline CDR1 is ENHRY and CDR2 is SYGVKD. The CDR3 runs to 12 residues. CDR3 nucleotide sequence: TGTGCCATCGGGGACAGCACCGGGGAGCTGTTTTTT. As protein: CAIGDSTGELFF.

This sequence joins TRBV21-1 and TRBJ1-1; the D segment call TRBD1 is taken from the table without a DNA check. TRBV21-1 is labeled a pseudogene. The CDR3 consists of 14 residues. CDR3: CASSRGTGDTEAFF. CDR3 DNA: TGTGCCAGCAGCAGAGGGACAGGGGACACTGAAGCTTTCTTT.

Only a few counts were recorded for this clone. Here the CDR3 reads CASSITGGPGGYTF. DNA of the CDR3: TGTGCCAGTAGTATTACAGGGGGCCCCGGAGGCTACACCTTC. The rearrangement joins TRBV19 to TRBJ1-2, with 9 bases aligning to TRBD1. Germline trimming cut 3 bases from V and 8 bases from J; bases unmatched to any gene: 7. The germline V gene has CDR1 LNHDA and CDR2 SQIVND (reference sequence). The CDR3 extends over 14 amino acids. The whole variable domain, filled in from reference TRBV19 and TRBJ1-2, reads DGGITQSPKYLFRKEGQNVTLSCEQNLNHDAMYWYRQDPGQGLRLIYYSQIVNDFQKGDIAEGYSVSREKKESFPLTVTSAQKNPTAFYLCASSITGGPGGYTFGSGTRLTVV.

This chain connects TRBV2 to TRBJ1-5, with D hard to call. V gave up 1 base and J gave up 0 bases, with 7 bases separating them. The CDR3 extends over 15 amino acids. The germline CDR1 and CDR2 sequences are SNHLY and FYNNEI. CDR3 in DNA: TGTGCCAGCAGTGAAGGGCAACATAGCAATCAGCCCCAGCATTTT. This encodes CASSEGQHSNQPQHF.

The chain links TRBV29-1 to TRBJ1-2; TRBD1 matches at 7 bases. The V segment lost 6 bases and the J segment 6 bases; nucleotides outside the gene matches: 4. Germline V gives CDR1 SQVTM, CDR2 ANQGSEA. The CDR3 has 11 residues. The CDR3 region is CSVTGANGYTF. DNA for the CDR3: TGCAGCGTAACAGGGGCAAATGGCTACACCTTC.

This clone showed up just a few times. The chain employs TRBV28 and TRBJ1-1; D gene uncertain. The germline V and J ends were trimmed by 5 bases and 4 bases, with 5 bases remaining between them. The CDR3 length is 11 residues. From germline, CDR1 is MDHEN and CDR2 SYDVKM. This CDR3 reads CASSLGTEAFF. As DNA, the CDR3 is TGTGCCAGCAGTCTAGGCACTGAAGCTTTCTTT. The entire variable domain, with the rest obtained from reference TRBV28 and TRBJ1-1, is as follows: DVKVTQSSRYLVKRTGEKVFLECVQDMDHENMFWYRQDPGLGLRLIYFSYDVKMKEKGDIPEGYSVSREKKERFSLILESASTNQTSMYLCASSLGTEAFFGQGTRLTVV.

This clone appeared a single time. The rearrangement joins TRBV5-1 to TRBJ1-1; D may be TRBD1 (5 bases). Trimming stripped 3 bases from V and 2 bases from J, with 11 bases between. CDR3 length: 14 amino acids. Looked up from germline, CDR1 is SGHRS and CDR2 is YFSETQ. CDR3 region: CASSSGLPNTEAFF. The CDR3, as DNA: TGCGCCAGCAGCTCGGGACTGCCTAACACTGAAGCTTTCTTT.

About this clone: A much more abundant neighbour one base away suggests this may be a read error. The chain recombines TRBV7-2 with TRBJ1-1, with D uncertain. The CDR3 is made up of 13 amino acids. Germline V gene sequence: CDR1 SGHTA, CDR2 FQGNSA. V was pared by 1 base and J by 1 base, with 4 bases between. The CDR3: CASSLGENTEAFF. CDR3 nucleotide sequence: TGTGCCAGCAGCTTAGGAGAGAACACTGAAGCTTTCTTT. The whole variable domain, filled in from reference TRBV7-2 and TRBJ1-1, reads GAGVSQSPSNKVTEKGKDVELRCDPISGHTALYWYRQSLGQGLEFLIYFQGNSAPDKSGLPSDRFSAERTGGSVSTLTIQRTQQEDSAVYLCASSLGENTEAFFGQGTRLTVV.

The V and J genes are TRBV18 and TRBJ1-1; D unresolved. V was pared by 3 bases and J by 6 bases, with 8 bases between. CDR1 and CDR2 (germline): KGHSH, LQKENI. The CDR3 has 12 amino acids. The DNA for the CDR3 is TGTGCCAGCTCACCGAATGGGCCTGAAGCTTTCTTT. The encoded protein is CASSPNGPEAFF.